This passage covers 9 T cell receptor beta chains from one sample sequenced in a study of blood T cell repertoires in COVID-19. Clones were read by immunoSEQ multiplex PCR, and TCRdb kept only the in-frame ones, dropping some. The data show about 130,000 clones, with approximately 81% seen just once and roughly 8.1% held by the top ten. The sequenced sample was peripheral blood. These receptors were collected from a woman aged 60 to 75 with active or convalescent COVID-19.

In this sample, this clone turned up once. The chain uses TRBV13 and TRBJ1-4; 7 bases are a match to TRBD1. Germline V gene data show CDR1 as PRHDT and CDR2 as FYEKMQ (reference sequence). V was pared by 5 bases and J by 7 bases, with 10 bases of the junction left unmatched. The CDR3 consists of 15 residues. CDR3 DNA: TGTGCCAGCAGCCAGAACAGGGGTGGCGGTGAAAAACTGTTTTTT. Protein product: CASSQNRGGGEKLFF.

This chain uses TRBV14 with TRBJ2-1; 8 positions agree with TRBD2. The CDR3 runs 15 residues. Unmatched junction bases numbered 8, after V lost 1 base and J lost 9 bases. Germline loops: CDR1 SGHDN, CDR2 FVKESK. The CDR3 here is CASSQVLAGQGEQFF. CDR3 sequence (DNA): TGTGCCAGCAGCCAAGTGTTAGCGGGGCAGGGTGAGCAGTTCTTC.

The chain is built from TRBV28 and TRBJ1-1; 8 nucleotides line up with TRBD1. Germline CDR1 reads MDHEN; CDR2 reads SYDVKM. The CDR3 spans 15 residues. Trimming took 7 bases from V and 0 from J; bases not matched to a gene: 7. The CDR3 bases are TGTGCCAGCACCCTCCAGGGGGCCTTGAACACTGAAGCTTTCTTT. Its translation is CASTLQGALNTEAFF.

The chain is built from TRBV5-5 and TRBJ2-1; TRBD2 is a possible D gene (5 bases). V lost 0 bases, J lost 0 bases, and 7 bases lay in between. The CDR3 consists of 15 residues. Per the germline V gene, CDR1 is SGHKS and CDR2 is YYEKEE (reference sequence). The CDR3 here is CASSLAGSSYNEQFF. CDR3 coding DNA: TGTGCCAGCAGCTTGGCGGGGAGCTCCTACAATGAGCAGTTCTTC.

This chain's CDR3 is CASSQATGNYGYTF. CDR3 nucleotides: TGCGCCAGCAGCCAGGCGACAGGCAACTATGGCTACACCTTC. This chain links TRBV4-1 with TRBJ1-2, with a possible D match to TRBD1 (6 bases). The germline V gene has CDR1 MGHRA and CDR2 YSYEKL. V gave up 3 bases and J gave up 2 bases, with 10 bases separating them. The CDR3 length is 14 residues.

This rearrangement joins TRBV19 to TRBJ1-1, with TRBD1 matching over 8 bases. CDR1 is LNHDA, CDR2 SQIVND, per germline (reference sequence). The ends lost 7 bases at V and 5 bases at J; junction bases unmatched: 6. CDR3 length: 13 residues. In DNA form, the CDR3 reads TGTGCCAGTAAGTGGACAGGGAGGACTGAAGCTTTCTTT. Translated, it gives CASKWTGRTEAFF. Variable domain in full (rest from reference TRBV19 and TRBJ1-1): DGGITQSPKYLFRKEGQNVTLSCEQNLNHDAMYWYRQDPGQGLRLIYYSQIVNDFQKGDIAEGYSVSREKKESFPLTVTSAQKNPTAFYLCASKWTGRTEAFFGQGTRLTVV.

CDR3 in DNA: TGTGCCGGGGGGTGGAGCGCCGGGACAGGGTCCTACAATGAGCAGTTCTTC. Encoded protein: CAGGWSAGTGSYNEQFF. V and J are TRBV7-8 and TRBJ2-1; TRBD1 matches at 9 bases. The V gene's germline CDR1 is SGHVS and CDR2 FQNEAQ. This CDR3 is built from 17 residues. The ends lost 11 bases at V and 1 base at J; junction bases unmatched: 15.

The chain is built from TRBV19 and TRBJ1-6; a possible D gene is TRBD1 (5 bases). The CDR3 is 15 amino acids. With 3 bases removed from V and 8 bases from J, the gap between germline ends came to 14 bases. Germline-derived CDR1 and CDR2 are LNHDA and SQIVND (reference sequence). CDR3 sequence reads: CASSISGLADSPLHF. DNA for the CDR3: TGTGCCAGTAGTATCTCAGGGCTGGCGGATTCACCCCTCCACTTT. The complete variable domain, with remaining parts taken from reference TRBV19 and TRBJ1-6, reads DGGITQSPKYLFRKEGQNVTLSCEQNLNHDAMYWYRQDPGQGLRLIYYSQIVNDFQKGDIAEGYSVSREKKESFPLTVTSAQKNPTAFYLCASSISGLADSPLHFGNGTRLTVT.

This chain links TRBV27 with TRBJ2-3, with D possibly being TRBD2 (7 bases). The germline V gene encodes CDR1 MNHEY and CDR2 SMNVEV (reference sequence). The V gene lost 2 bases and the J gene lost 6 bases, with 18 bases spanning the gap. The CDR3 sequence is 16 residues long. This CDR3 is CASSLGDTLGGDTQYF. In nucleotides, the CDR3 is TGTGCCAGCAGTTTAGGGGACACCTTGGGAGGGGATACGCAGTATTTT.